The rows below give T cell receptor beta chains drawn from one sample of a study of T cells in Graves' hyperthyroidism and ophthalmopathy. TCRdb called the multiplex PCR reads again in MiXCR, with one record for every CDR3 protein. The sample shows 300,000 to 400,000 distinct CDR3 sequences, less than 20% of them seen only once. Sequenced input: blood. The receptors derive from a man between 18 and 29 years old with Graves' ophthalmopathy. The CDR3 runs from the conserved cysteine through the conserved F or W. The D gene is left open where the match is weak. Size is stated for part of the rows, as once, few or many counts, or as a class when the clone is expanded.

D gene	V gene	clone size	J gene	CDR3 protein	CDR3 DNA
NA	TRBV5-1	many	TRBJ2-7	CASSLVVDRNYEQYF	TGCGCCAGCAGCTTGGTAGTGGACAGAAACTACGAGCAGTACTTC
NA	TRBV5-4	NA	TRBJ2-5	CASGLVLGQQETQYF	TGTGCCAGCGGCTTGGTCTTAGGGCAGCAAGAGACCCAGTACTTC
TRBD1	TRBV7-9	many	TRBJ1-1	CASSLARAGQGRHTEAFF	TGTGCCAGCAGCTTAGCGCGTGCGGGACAGGGGAGGCACACTGAAGCTTTCTTT
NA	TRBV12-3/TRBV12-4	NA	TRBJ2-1	CASSWVRANEQFF	TGTGCCAGCAGTTGGGTTAGAGCCAATGAGCAGTTCTTC
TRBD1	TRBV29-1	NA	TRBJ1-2	CSVEDSTGNGYTF	TGCAGCGTTGAAGATTCGACAGGGAATGGCTACACCTTC
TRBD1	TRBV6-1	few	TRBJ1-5	CASSQQGDRNQPQHF	TGTGCCAGCAGTCAGCAGGGGGATCGGAATCAGCCCCAGCATTTT
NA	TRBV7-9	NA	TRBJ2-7	CASSLINDEQYF	TGTGCCAGCAGCTTAATTAACGACGAGCAGTACTTC
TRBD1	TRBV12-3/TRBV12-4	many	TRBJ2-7	CASSSRTGNLYEQYF	TGTGCCAGCAGTTCCAGGACAGGGAACCTCTACGAGCAGTACTTC
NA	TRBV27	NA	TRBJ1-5	CASSTDSSNQPQHF	TGTGCCAGCAGCACCGACAGTAGCAATCAGCCCCAGCATTTT
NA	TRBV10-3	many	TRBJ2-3	CAIRAGDTQYF	TGTGCCATCAGAGCCGGTGATACGCAGTATTTT
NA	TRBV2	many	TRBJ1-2	CASSGFDPFGYTF	TGTGCCAGCAGTGGGTTCGACCCGTTTGGCTACACCTTC
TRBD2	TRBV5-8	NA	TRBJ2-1	CASSPIAGGPNEQFF	TGTGCCAGCAGCCCCATAGCGGGGGGGCCGAATGAGCAGTTCTTC
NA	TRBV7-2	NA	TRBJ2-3	CASSLAGSLDTQYF	TGTGCCAGCAGCTTAGCCGGGAGCTTAGATACGCAGTATTTT
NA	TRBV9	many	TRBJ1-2	CASLPRVRRTGYTF	TGTGCCAGCCTCCCCCGCGTCCGGCGAACCGGCTACACCTTC
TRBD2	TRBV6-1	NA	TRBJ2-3	CASSTPALAGVPSTDTQYF	TGTGCCAGCAGTACTCCCGCCCTAGCGGGCGTACCTAGCACAGATACGCAGTATTTT
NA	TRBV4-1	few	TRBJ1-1	CASSQESVYGAEAFF	TGCGCCAGCAGCCAAGAGTCGGTTTATGGGGCTGAAGCTTTCTTT
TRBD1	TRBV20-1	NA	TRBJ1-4	CSARDRGNEKLFF	TGCAGTGCTAGAGACAGGGGGAATGAAAAACTGTTTTTT
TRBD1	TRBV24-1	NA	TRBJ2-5	CATSDPTRDRGSETQYF	TGTGCCACCAGTGATCCAACGCGGGACAGGGGGTCCGAGACCCAGTACTTC
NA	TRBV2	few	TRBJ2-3	CASSMRAGASTDTQYF	TGTGCCAGCAGTATGCGGGCGGGGGCGAGCACAGATACGCAGTATTTT
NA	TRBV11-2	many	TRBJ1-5	CASSLALNQPQHF	TGTGCCAGCAGCTTAGCCCTGAATCAGCCCCAGCATTTT
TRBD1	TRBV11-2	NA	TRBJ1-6	CASSSIRNRGLNSPLHF	TGTGCCAGCAGCTCGATACGGAACAGGGGACTTAATTCACCCCTCCACTTT
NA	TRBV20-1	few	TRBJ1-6	CSAPGTANSPLHF	TGCAGTGCCCCCGGGACGGCGAATTCACCCCTCCACTTT
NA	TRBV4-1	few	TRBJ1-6	CASSQDGNSPLHF	TGCGCCAGCAGCCAAGACGGGAATTCACCCCTCCACTTT
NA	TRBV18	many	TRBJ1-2	CASSPPGQNYGYTF	TGTGCCAGCTCACCCCCGGGACAAAACTATGGCTACACCTTC
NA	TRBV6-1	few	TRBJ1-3	CASSEVGVSGNTIYF	TGTGCCAGCAGTGAAGTAGGGGTCTCTGGAAACACCATATATTTT
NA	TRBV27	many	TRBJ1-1	CASKAAGSNTEAFF	TGTGCCAGCAAAGCAGCAGGGTCGAACACTGAAGCTTTCTTT
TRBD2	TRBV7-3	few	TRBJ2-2	CASSSRLAGENTGELFF	TGTGCCAGCAGCTCGAGACTAGCGGGGGAGAACACCGGGGAGCTGTTTTTT
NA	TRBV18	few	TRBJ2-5	CASSINARETQYF	TGTGCCAGCTCAATCAATGCCAGGGAGACCCAGTACTTC
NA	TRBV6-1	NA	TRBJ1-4	CASGQGTTNEKLFF	TGTGCCAGCGGCCAGGGTACAACTAATGAAAAACTGTTTTTT
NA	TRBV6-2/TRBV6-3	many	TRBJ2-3	CASSYRGGTDTQYF	TGTGCCAGCAGTTACAGAGGGGGGACAGATACGCAGTATTTT
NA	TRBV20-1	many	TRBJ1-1	CSAVTGQGNTEAFF	TGCAGTGCTGTAACTGGGCAGGGGAACACTGAAGCTTTCTTT
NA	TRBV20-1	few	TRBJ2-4	CSAPHQGLAKNIQYF	TGCAGTGCTCCCCACCAGGGGCTAGCCAAAAACATTCAGTACTTC
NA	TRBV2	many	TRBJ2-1	CASSEMAGQFF	TGTGCCAGCAGTGAAATGGCTGGGCAGTTCTTC
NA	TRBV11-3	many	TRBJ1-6	CASSLEYGNSPLHF	TGTGCCAGCAGCTTAGAGTACGGTAATTCACCCCTCCACTTT
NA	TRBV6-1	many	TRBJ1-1	CASTEQVNTEAFF	TGTGCCAGCACTGAACAGGTAAACACTGAAGCTTTCTTT
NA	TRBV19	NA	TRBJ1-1	CASSRGKGLNTEAFF	TGTGCCAGTAGTCGTGGGAAGGGGCTGAACACTGAAGCTTTCTTT
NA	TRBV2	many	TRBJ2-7	CASVQGSYEQYF	TGTGCCAGCGTACAGGGTTCCTACGAGCAGTACTTC
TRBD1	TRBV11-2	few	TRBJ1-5	CASSLGTGGDHDQPQHF	TGTGCCAGCAGCTTAGGGACAGGGGGCGATCATGATCAGCCCCAGCATTTT
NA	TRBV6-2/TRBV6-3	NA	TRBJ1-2	CASSYSSRGGDGYTF	TGTGCCAGCAGTTACTCGAGCCGGGGAGGCGACGGCTACACCTTC
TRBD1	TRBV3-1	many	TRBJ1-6	CASSQVRQGFSPLHF	TGTGCCAGCAGCCAGGTGCGACAGGGGTTTTCACCCCTCCACTTT
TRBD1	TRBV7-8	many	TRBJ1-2	CASSLGTGARRNYGYTF	TGTGCCAGCAGCTTAGGGACAGGGGCCCGGAGAAACTATGGCTACACCTTC
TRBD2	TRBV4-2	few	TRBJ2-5	CASSQGVNSGGMTQYF	TGTGCCAGCAGCCAAGGTGTTAATAGCGGGGGGATGACCCAGTACTTC
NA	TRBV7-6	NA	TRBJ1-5	CASSLTGLNQPQHF	TGTGCCAGCAGCTTGACAGGCCTCAATCAGCCCCAGCATTTT
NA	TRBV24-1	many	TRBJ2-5	CATSGRDGQETQYF	TGTGCCACCAGTGGCCGGGACGGACAAGAGACCCAGTACTTC
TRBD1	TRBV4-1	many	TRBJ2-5	CASSQDPTGQGVRETQYF	TGCGCCAGCAGCCAGGACCCTACGGGACAGGGGGTAAGGGAGACCCAGTACTTC
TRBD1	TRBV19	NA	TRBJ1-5	CASSTGVDQPQHF	TGTGCCAGTTCCACAGGGGTTGATCAGCCCCAGCATTTT
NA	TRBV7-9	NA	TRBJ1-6	CASSLDEYNSPLHF	TGTGCCAGCAGCTTGGATGAATATAATTCACCCCTCCACTTT
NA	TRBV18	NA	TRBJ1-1	CASSPRGGQNTEAFF	TGTGCCAGCTCGCCTAGAGGGGGGCAGAACACTGAAGCTTTCTTT
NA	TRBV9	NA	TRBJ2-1	CASSVWRTGDGEQFF	TGTGCCAGCAGCGTATGGAGGACGGGCGATGGTGAGCAGTTCTTC
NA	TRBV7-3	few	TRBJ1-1	CASSLHPDTNTEAFF	TGTGCCAGCAGCCTCCATCCGGACACCAACACTGAAGCTTTCTTT
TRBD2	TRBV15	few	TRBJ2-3	CATSRPQGSGGETQYF	TGTGCCACCAGCAGACCGCAGGGTAGCGGGGGGGAAACGCAGTATTTT
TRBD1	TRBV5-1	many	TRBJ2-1	CASSRDRETDEQFF	TGCGCCAGCAGCCGGGACAGGGAAACTGATGAGCAGTTCTTC